These 25 T cell receptor beta chains originate from one sample sequenced in a study of CD8+CD57+ T cells in acquired aplastic anemia. Sequencing involved patients with CD8+CD57+ cell expansion previously shown by flow cytometry. TCR beta VDJ and CDR3 were profiled, and genomic DNA was the template. TCRdb redid the calling of the reads with MiXCR, one entry per CDR3 protein. The sample contains about 200,000 distinct CDR3 sequences, 60% to 80% of which appear only once. Source material: sorted CD4+, CD8+, or CD8+CD57+ T cells (not recorded which) from PBMCs. These receptors were taken from a human donor with aplastic anemia.

This clonotype was counted at least ten times. J is TRBJ2-5 and V is TRBV5-6, with TRBD1 identical over 7 bases. The V and J ends lost 1 base and 5 bases, in that order; junction bases with no gene match: 11. The CDR3 extends over 16 amino acids. From germline, CDR1 is SGHDT and CDR2 YYEEEE. Here the CDR3 reads CASSLSGPTGVETQYF. The DNA of the CDR3 is TGTGCCAGCAGCTTGTCTGGTCCAACAGGGGTGGAGACCCAGTACTTC.

This rearrangement joins TRBV6-1 to TRBJ2-2; 9 bases align to TRBD1. This CDR3 region has 15 residues. The V gene's germline CDR1 is MNHNS and CDR2 SASEGT. J gave up 6 bases and V 6 bases, and 8 bases lay outside the gene matches. The CDR3 DNA reads TGTGCCAGCAGCAAACAGGGGGCGCTTCCCGGGGAGCTGTTTTTT. Protein product: CASSKQGALPGELFF.

The CDR3 coding sequence is TGTGCCACCCAGCAGCACGAGGCCAGGGATGGCTACACCTTC. The encoded protein is CATQQHEARDGYTF. V gene TRBV10-3 combines with J gene TRBJ1-2, with TRBD1 as a possible D gene (5 bases). Between the trimmed V and J ends, which lost 10 bases and 6 bases, there was a span of 21 bases. This CDR3 spans 14 amino acids. Germline values: CDR1 ENHRY, CDR2 SYGVKD.

This clonotype showed up just a few times. The gene calls are TRBV7-9 and TRBJ1-1; 7 bases fit TRBD1. The CDR3 contains 15 residues. The germline CDR1 and CDR2 sequences are SEHNR and FQNEAQ (reference sequence). The J segment lost 4 bases and the V segment lost 5 bases, leaving 10 bases of the junction unmatched. The DNA of the CDR3 is TGTGCCAGCAGCCATCTTCTGGGACAGCTCACTGAAGCTTTCTTT. Amino acid sequence: CASSHLLGQLTEAFF.

V usage is TRBV19 and J usage is TRBJ2-3; 7 bases agree with TRBD1. J was trimmed by 4 bases and V by 5 bases; bases with no gene match: 6. CDR1 and CDR2 (germline): LNHDA, SQIVND (reference sequence). This CDR3 has 14 residues. CDR3 protein: CASSLRQGADTQYF. The CDR3 DNA reads TGTGCCAGTAGTTTAAGGCAGGGGGCAGATACGCAGTATTTT.

Concerning this clonotype: Mismatch with germline at one junction end may stem from a read error. CDR3 nucleotides: TGTGCCAGCGCCACGGGGAATGGCAATAAGCAGTTCTTC. Its translation is CASATGNGNKQFF. The chain uses TRBV7-3 and TRBJ2-1; tentative D call: TRBD2 (5 bases). The length of the CDR3 is 13 residues. CDR1 is SGHTA and CDR2 is FQGTGA in the germline V gene.

V and J are TRBV7-2 and TRBJ2-5; TRBD2 matches 9 bases. The CDR3 has 15 residues. V gave up 7 bases and J gave up 5 bases; unmatched junction bases: 11. Looked up from germline, CDR1 is SGHTA and CDR2 is FQGNSA. CDR3: CASTVSGSRRETQYF. The CDR3 nucleotides are TGTGCCAGCACCGTTAGCGGGAGTAGGCGGGAGACCCAGTACTTC.

This chain links TRBV3-1 with TRBJ1-3; perhaps TRBD1 as D (6 bases). There are 15 residues in the CDR3. The germline V and J ends were trimmed by 2 bases and 1 base, with 9 bases remaining between them. Per the germline V gene, CDR1 is LGHDT and CDR2 is YNNKEL (reference sequence). The CDR3, as DNA: TGTGCCAGCAGCCAAAATACAGGGTCTGGAAACACCATATATTTT. Its protein product is CASSQNTGSGNTIYF.

Ten or more counts support this clonotype. V gene TRBV11-2 combines with J gene TRBJ2-7; D perhaps matches TRBD2 (5 bases). Deletions cut 3 bases from V and 3 bases from J, with 9 bases between. Germline V CDR1 and CDR2: SGHAT, FQNNGV. The length of the CDR3 is 13 residues. The CDR3 spells CASSFSRDYEQYF. The CDR3 nucleotides are TGTGCCAGCAGCTTTTCCCGGGACTACGAGCAGTACTTC.

The J gene is TRBJ2-3, the V gene TRBV12-3 or TRBV12-4; 9 nucleotides match TRBD1. V shed 6 bases, J shed 1 base, and the junction held 5 bases outside the gene matches. This CDR3 comprises 15 residues. The CDR3 sequence is CASSAGQGGTDTQYF. CDR3 coding DNA: TGTGCCAGCAGCGCGGGACAGGGTGGCACAGATACGCAGTATTTT.

The chain employs TRBV5-1 and TRBJ2-1; D perhaps matches TRBD2 (5 bases). There are 15 residues in the CDR3. Germline CDR1 reads SGHRS; CDR2 reads YFSETQ. V lost 0 bases and J 0 bases, leaving 7 bases between the germline ends. The CDR3 DNA reads TGCGCCAGCAGCTTGGCCGGGGACTCCTACAATGAGCAGTTCTTC. Encoded protein: CASSLAGDSYNEQFF.

Concerning this clonotype itself: Mismatch with germline at one junction end may stem from a read error. For the CDR3, the DNA is TGTGCCAGCAGCTTTACAGGGATCGGAGCAGATACGCAGTATTTT. It encodes CASSFTGIGADTQYF. The chain uses TRBV5-1 and TRBJ2-3, with D perhaps TRBD1 (6 bases). Germline V gene sequence: CDR1 SGHRS, CDR2 YFSETQ. This CDR3 comprises 15 residues.

This clonotype was counted a few times. The V gene is TRBV15, the J gene TRBJ2-7; 8 positions agree with TRBD2. Germline trimming cut 1 base from V and 3 bases from J; bases unmatched to any gene: 5. CDR3 size: 15 residues. Germline loops: CDR1 LNHNV, CDR2 YYDKDF (reference sequence). The CDR3 nucleotides are TGTGCCACCAGCAGAGGGGTAGCGGGGAGCTACGAGCAGTACTTC. It translates to CATSRGVAGSYEQYF.

V gene TRBV5-4 combines with J gene TRBJ1-2; a weak D match, TRBD1 (6 bases). Germline V CDR1 and CDR2: SGHNT, YYREEE (reference sequence). The CDR3 consists of 15 residues. V lost 1 base, J lost 4 bases, and 14 bases lay in between. Here the CDR3 reads CASSLYTGKGYGYTF. The CDR3 DNA is TGTGCCAGCAGCTTGTATACAGGGAAGGGCTATGGCTACACCTTC.

The rearrangement uses TRBV15 and TRBJ1-3, with 11 bases matching TRBD1. CDR1 and CDR2 (germline): LNHNV, YYDKDF (reference sequence). The J segment lost 2 bases and the V segment lost 2 bases, leaving 8 bases of the junction unmatched. This CDR3 region has 18 residues. CDR3 nucleotides: TGTGCCACCAGCAGACCATTTCCGGGACAGGGGGCTGGAAACACCATATATTTT. The encoded protein is CATSRPFPGQGAGNTIYF.

The chain links TRBV7-2 to TRBJ1-2, with no clear D. With 6 bases removed from V and 4 bases from J, the gap between germline ends came to 9 bases. The CDR3 has 12 residues. Germline CDR1 SGHTA, CDR2 FQGNSA. Here the CDR3 DNA reads TGTGCCAGCAGTAGGGTGGGCTATGGCTACACCTTC. Protein product: CASSRVGYGYTF.

The CDR3 spells CASSLAATGREAFF. CDR3 nucleotide sequence: TGTGCCAGCAGCTTGGCCGCCACGGGGCGAGAAGCTTTCTTT. J is TRBJ1-1 and V is TRBV5-5; D may be TRBD1 (5 bases). Germline CDR1 reads SGHKS; CDR2 reads YYEKEE (reference sequence). V lost 0 bases, J lost 8 bases, and 14 bases lay in between. The CDR3 runs to 14 residues.

The rearrangement joins TRBV7-9 to TRBJ1-6; D may be TRBD1 (5 bases). V lost 6 bases and J lost 7, with 13 bases in between. From germline, CDR1 is SEHNR and CDR2 FQNEAQ (reference sequence). The CDR3 has 14 amino acids. This CDR3 reads CASRWGGENSPLHF. For the CDR3, the DNA is TGTGCCAGCAGGTGGGGCGGGGAAAATTCACCCCTCCACTTT.

The chain carries TRBV7-8 and TRBJ2-1; D is undetermined. V was clipped by 2 bases and J by 10 bases, with 6 bases between them. This CDR3 is built from 11 residues. Germline V gene sequence: CDR1 SGHVS, CDR2 FQNEAQ. DNA for the CDR3: TGTGCCAGCAGCTTACTAGTAGAGCAGTTCTTC. Translated, it gives CASSLLVEQFF.

The chain joins TRBV10-1 to TRBJ2-1; 9 nucleotides agree with TRBD2. The CDR3 spans 14 residues. V lost 5 bases to trimming and J lost 5 bases; unmatched junction nucleotides: 4. Germline-derived CDR1 and CDR2 are WNHNN and SYGVQD (reference sequence). Written as DNA, the CDR3 is TGCGCCAGCAGTTTAGCGGGAGATGACAATGAGCAGTTCTTC. Translation: CASSLAGDDNEQFF.

This clonotype was recorded many times. J is TRBJ1-6 and V is TRBV12-3 or TRBV12-4, with TRBD1 as a possible D gene (6 bases). Trimming took 2 bases from V and 7 from J, leaving 12 bases between them. The CDR3 loop spans 15 amino acids. In DNA, the CDR3 is TGTGCCAGCAGTTTATGGGGGCCCTTAAATTCACCCCTCCACTTT. Translation gives CASSLWGPLNSPLHF.

This clonotype was seen many times. The chain carries TRBV5-5 and TRBJ1-6; weak D call: TRBD1 (5 bases). Germline V gene lookup returns CDR1 SGHKS and CDR2 YYEKEE (reference sequence). V shed 0 bases and J shed 6 bases, with 19 bases lying between them. The CDR3 totals 18 residues. This chain's CDR3 is CASSLGQTLGLPNSPLHF. The CDR3 DNA follows: TGTGCCAGCAGCTTGGGACAGACCCTTGGGTTGCCTAATTCACCCCTCCACTTT.

The CDR3 DNA follows: TGTGCCAGTAGTATAGGGGGCACTGGAAACACCATATATTTT. Protein: CASSIGGTGNTIYF. The chain uses TRBV19 and TRBJ1-3, with D perhaps TRBD1 (5 bases). Germline loops: CDR1 LNHDA, CDR2 SQIVND (reference sequence). V was pared by 1 base and J by 2 bases, with 6 bases between. This CDR3 comprises 14 residues.

The chain uses TRBV2 and TRBJ2-5; D uncertain. Deletions cut 4 bases from V and 4 bases from J, with 16 bases between. Germline values: CDR1 SNHLY, CDR2 FYNNEI. CDR3 length equals 15 residues. The CDR3 reads CASSASGVGGETQYF. In DNA, the CDR3 is TGTGCCAGCAGTGCGTCTGGGGTAGGTGGAGAGACCCAGTACTTC.

The V gene is TRBV2, the J gene TRBJ1-5; 10 positions match TRBD1. Per germline, CDR1 SNHLY and CDR2 FYNNEI. This CDR3 contains 13 residues. V shed 7 bases and J 7 bases; nucleotides not matched to a gene: 4. CDR3 amino acids: CASMKGQGQPQHF. DNA for the CDR3: TGTGCCAGCATGAAGGGACAGGGGCAGCCCCAGCATTTT.